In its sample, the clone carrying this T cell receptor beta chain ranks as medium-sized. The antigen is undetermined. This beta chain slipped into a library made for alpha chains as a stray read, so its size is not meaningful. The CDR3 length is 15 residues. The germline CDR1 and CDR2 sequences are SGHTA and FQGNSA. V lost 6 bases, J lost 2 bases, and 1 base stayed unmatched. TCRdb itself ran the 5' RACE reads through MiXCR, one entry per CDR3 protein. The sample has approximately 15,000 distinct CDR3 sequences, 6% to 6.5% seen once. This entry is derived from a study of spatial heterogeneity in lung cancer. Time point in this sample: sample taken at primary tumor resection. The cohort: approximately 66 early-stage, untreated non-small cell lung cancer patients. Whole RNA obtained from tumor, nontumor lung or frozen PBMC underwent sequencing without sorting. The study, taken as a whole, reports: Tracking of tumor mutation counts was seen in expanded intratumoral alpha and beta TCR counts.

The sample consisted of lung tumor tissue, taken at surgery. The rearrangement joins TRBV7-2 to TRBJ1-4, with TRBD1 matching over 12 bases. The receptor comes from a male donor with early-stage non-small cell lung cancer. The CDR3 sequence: CASRGTGGTNEKLFF. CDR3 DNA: TGTGCCAGCAGGGGGACAGGGGGCACTAATGAAAAACTGTTTTTT.